This TCR beta chain is drawn from a study of technical replicates of blood from a few donors. The method was immunoSEQ multiplex PCR; TCRdb's version includes in-frame clones alone and lacks a portion of them. The repertoire holds 75,000 to 95,000 clones, with over 90% as singletons. This clonotype was sampled from a human donor in good health. The material sequenced was T cells isolated from PBMCs.

DNA for the CDR3: TGCGCCAGCAGCTTTACCGGGGGGGCTTACGAGCAGTACTTC. Amino acids: CASSFTGGAYEQYF. V is TRBV5-1 and J is TRBJ2-7, with TRBD2 identical over 8 bases. J lost 4 bases, V lost 2 bases, and 5 bases had no gene match. Germline V gene data show CDR1 as SGHRS and CDR2 as YFSETQ. The length of the CDR3 is 14 residues. Drawing the rest from reference TRBV5-1 and TRBJ2-7, the complete variable domain is KAGVTQTPRYLIKTRGQQVTLSCSPISGHRSVSWYQQTPGQGLQFLFEYFSETQRNKGNFPGRFSGRQFSNSRSEMNVSTLELGDSALYLCASSFTGGAYEQYFGPGTRLTVT.